The sequence of this TCR beta chain was determined in a study of blood T cell repertoires in COVID-19. Study-wide background: COVID-19 samples collected from the United States, Italy and Spain covered acute and convalescent phases. From T cells, B-cell-depleted T cells, or PBMCs came the material, which was cDNA or gDNA.

Under the authors' procedure: Scientists estimated how many nucleated cells there were by amplifying reference gene primers. TCRdb's copy holds only in-frame clones and misses some; the assay was immunoSEQ multiplex PCR. V and J calls and clone size are copied from that table; D and trimming were computed from the DNA. The sample carries around 260,000 clones, more than 75% recorded once. It was during active infection that Seattle patients were enrolled and then longitudinally followed. The V gene's germline CDR1 is GTSNPN and CDR2 SVGIG (reference sequence). V trimming: 3 bases; J trimming: 2 bases; junction bases outside the gene matches: 9. This CDR3 contains 18 residues.

The J gene is TRBJ2-6, the V gene TRBV30; 11 bases are shared with TRBD1. The specimen sequenced was peripheral blood. This clonotype originated in a woman aged 55-70 years with COVID-19, enrolled during active disease. The chain's CDR3 is CAWRALGQGGTGANVLTF. CDR3 coding DNA: TGTGCCTGGAGAGCTCTGGGACAGGGGGGAACTGGGGCCAACGTCCTGACTTTC.